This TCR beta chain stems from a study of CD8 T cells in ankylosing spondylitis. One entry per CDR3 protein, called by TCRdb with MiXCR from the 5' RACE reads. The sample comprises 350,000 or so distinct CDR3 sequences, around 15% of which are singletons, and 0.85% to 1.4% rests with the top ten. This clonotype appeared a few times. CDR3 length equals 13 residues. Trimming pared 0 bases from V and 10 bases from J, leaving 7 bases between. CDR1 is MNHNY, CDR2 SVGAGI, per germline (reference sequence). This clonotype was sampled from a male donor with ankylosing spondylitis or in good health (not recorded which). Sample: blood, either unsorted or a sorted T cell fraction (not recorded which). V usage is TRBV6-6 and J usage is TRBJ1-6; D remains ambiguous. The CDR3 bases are TGTGCCAGCAGTTACTCGAGAGAGTCACCCCTCCACTTT. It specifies CASSYSRESPLHF.